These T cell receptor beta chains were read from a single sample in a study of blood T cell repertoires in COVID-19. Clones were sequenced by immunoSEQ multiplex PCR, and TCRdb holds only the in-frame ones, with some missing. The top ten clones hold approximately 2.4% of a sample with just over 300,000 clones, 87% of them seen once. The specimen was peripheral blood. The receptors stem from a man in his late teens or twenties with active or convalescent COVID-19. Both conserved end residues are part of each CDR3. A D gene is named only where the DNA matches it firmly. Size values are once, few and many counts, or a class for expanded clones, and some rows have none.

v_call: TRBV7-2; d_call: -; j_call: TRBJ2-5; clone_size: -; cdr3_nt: TGTGCCAGCAGCTTAGGGCAGCAAGAGACCCAGTACTTC; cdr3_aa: CASSLGQQETQYF
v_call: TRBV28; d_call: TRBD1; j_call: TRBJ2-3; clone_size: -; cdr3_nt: TGTGCCAGCAGTTTATTAGGACAGGGTAGCACAGATACGCAGTATTTT; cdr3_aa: CASSLLGQGSTDTQYF
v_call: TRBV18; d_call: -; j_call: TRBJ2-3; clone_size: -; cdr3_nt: TGTGCCAGCTCGGCCTTAGGTGCGGGAAACACAGATACGCAGTATTTT; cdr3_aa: CASSALGAGNTDTQYF
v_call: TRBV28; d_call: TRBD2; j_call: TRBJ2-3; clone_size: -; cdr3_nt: TGTGCCAGCAGTTTATGGGCTAGCGGGAGTAACACAGATACGCAGTATTTT; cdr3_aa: CASSLWASGSNTDTQYF
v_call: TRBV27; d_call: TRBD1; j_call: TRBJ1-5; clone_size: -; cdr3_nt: TGTGCCAGCAGTCCGACAGGGCTTGTTCAGCCCCAGCATTTT; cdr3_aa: CASSPTGLVQPQHF
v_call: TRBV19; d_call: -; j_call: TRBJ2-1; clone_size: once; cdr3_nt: TGTGCCAGTATGCAGGACAGTTGGAATGAGCAGTTCTTC; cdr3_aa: CASMQDSWNEQFF
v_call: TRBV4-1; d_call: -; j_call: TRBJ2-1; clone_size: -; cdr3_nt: TGCGCCAGCAGCCGCGATTCTTCCTACAATGAGCAGTTCTTC; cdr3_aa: CASSRDSSYNEQFF
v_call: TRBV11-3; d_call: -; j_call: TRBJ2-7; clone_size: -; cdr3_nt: TGTGCCAGCACCCCATTTTGTGACAGGGGTCCAACTAGCGACTACGAGCAGTACTTC; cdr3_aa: CASTPFCDRGPTSDYEQYF
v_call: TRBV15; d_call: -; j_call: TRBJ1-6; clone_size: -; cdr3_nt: TGTGCCACCAGCAGAGAACTGAATTCACCCCTCCACTTT; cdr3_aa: CATSRELNSPLHF
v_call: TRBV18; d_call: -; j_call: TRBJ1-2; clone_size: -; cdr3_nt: TGTGCCAGCTCACAGGACACTGGCTACACCTTC; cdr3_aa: CASSQDTGYTF
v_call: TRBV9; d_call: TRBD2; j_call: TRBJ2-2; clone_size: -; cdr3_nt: TGTGCCAGCAGCGCGAGGAGCGGGGGGCTCGTCGGGGAGCTGTTTTTT; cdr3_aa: CASSARSGGLVGELFF
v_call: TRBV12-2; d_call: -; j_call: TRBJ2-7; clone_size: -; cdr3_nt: TGTGCAAGTCGCCGGACCGGGGGCCCGGGACTAGCGGCACCCTCCTACGAGCAGTACTTC; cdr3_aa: CASRRTGGPGLAAPSYEQYF
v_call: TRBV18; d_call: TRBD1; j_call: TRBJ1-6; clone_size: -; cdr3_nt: TGTGCCAGCTCTTCAGAGTCGACAGGGGGCTATTCACCCCTCCACTTT; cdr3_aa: CASSSESTGGYSPLHF
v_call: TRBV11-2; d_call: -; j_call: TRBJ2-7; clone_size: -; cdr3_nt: TGTGCCAGCAGCCCCGGGGGATACTCCTACGAGCAGTACTTC; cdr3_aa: CASSPGGYSYEQYF
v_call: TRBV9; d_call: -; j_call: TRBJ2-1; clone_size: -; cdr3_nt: TGTGCCAGCAGCCCACGTGCGGGATTCGGTTACAATGAGCAGTTCTTC; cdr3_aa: CASSPRAGFGYNEQFF
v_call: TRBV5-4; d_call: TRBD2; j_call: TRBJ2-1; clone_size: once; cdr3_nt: TGTGCCAGCAGTACTCCGTCGGTAGCGGGGTTCTCCTACAATGAGCAGTTCTTC; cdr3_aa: CASSTPSVAGFSYNEQFF
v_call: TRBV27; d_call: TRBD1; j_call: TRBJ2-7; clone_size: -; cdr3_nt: TGTGCCAGCAGTTTATCGGAGAGACAGGGGATGGGTGAGCAGTACTTC; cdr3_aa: CASSLSERQGMGEQYF
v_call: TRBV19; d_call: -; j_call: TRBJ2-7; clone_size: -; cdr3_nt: TGTGCCAATCTAGCGTTTAGCACCACCTACGAGCAGTACTTC; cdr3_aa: CANLAFSTTYEQYF
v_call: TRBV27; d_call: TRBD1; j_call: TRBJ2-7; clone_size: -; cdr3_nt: TGTGCCAGCAGTTTACTCACAGGGGACGAGCAGTACTTC; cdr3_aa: CASSLLTGDEQYF
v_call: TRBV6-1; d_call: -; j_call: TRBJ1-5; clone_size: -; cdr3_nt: TGTGCCAGCAGAGGACAGAATTATCAGCCCCAGCATTTT; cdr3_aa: CASRGQNYQPQHF
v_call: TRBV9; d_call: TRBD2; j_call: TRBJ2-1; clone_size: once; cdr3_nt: TGTGCCAGCAGCCCCCGGGGGGGGACGAGCTCCTACAATGAGCAGTTCTTC; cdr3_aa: CASSPRGGTSSYNEQFF
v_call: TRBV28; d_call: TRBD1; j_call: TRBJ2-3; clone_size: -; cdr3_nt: TGTGCCAGCAGACAGGGGGTTACAGATACGCAGTATTTT; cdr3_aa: CASRQGVTDTQYF
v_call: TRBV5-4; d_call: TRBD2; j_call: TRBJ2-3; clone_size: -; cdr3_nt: TGTGCCAGCAGCTCGATGACTAGCGGGGGGCCCGATACGCAGTATTTT; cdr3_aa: CASSSMTSGGPDTQYF
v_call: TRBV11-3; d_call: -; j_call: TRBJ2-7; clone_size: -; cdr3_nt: TGTGCCAGCAGCTTGGCGACTAGCTACGAGCAGTACTTC; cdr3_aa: CASSLATSYEQYF
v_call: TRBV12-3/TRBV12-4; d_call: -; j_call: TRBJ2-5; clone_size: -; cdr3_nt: TGTGCCAGCAGTTTAATTCCCGGGGTTTGGGACTTC; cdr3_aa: CASSLIPGVWDF
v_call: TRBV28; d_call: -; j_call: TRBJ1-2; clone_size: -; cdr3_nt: TGTGCCAGCAGTTTCGTTGGTCAGAACTATGGCTACACCTTC; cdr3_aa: CASSFVGQNYGYTF